This T cell receptor (beta chain) was sequenced for a study of OX40 agonist ivuxolimab in advanced cancers. Notes on the research overall: Ivuxolimab, which targeted the costimulatory receptor OX40 (CD134), was an agonistic, fully human IgG2 monoclonal antibody. Intravenous ivuxolimab was administered to patients every 2 weeks at six dose levels: 0.01, 0.1, 0.3, 1.5, 3 and 10 mg/kg. Of the approximately 54 patients in dose escalation, around 19 had hepatocellular carcinoma, some 15 had melanoma, 9 had renal cell carcinoma and 9 had head and neck cancer. In the dose-escalation cohort, 65% to 85% of patients were male, and the mean age was roughly 60 years with a range of roughly 20 to 85. Patients were allowed to have had prior anti-PD-1, anti-PD-L1 or anti-CTLA-4 therapy, and less than 45% of the dose-escalation patients had previously received checkpoint inhibitors. Partial responses occurred in three dose-escalation patients, of whom one had hepatocellular carcinoma and two had cutaneous melanoma. The purpose of peripheral TCRbeta sequencing was to test whether ivuxolimab changed TCR sequence diversity and led to clonal T-cell expansion. The paper reports the monotherapy dose-escalation portion (N of about 47 patients) of the phase I ivuxolimab trial.

Comments on this clone: Its antigen specificity is not known. No much larger clone exists at a distance of one base, and base qualities are not known.

V drops 2 bases and J drops 10 bases, leaving 6 bases in between. The CDR3 sequence holds 11 residues, the cysteine and phenylalanine included. Only the CDR3 portion is preserved as DNA: 33 bases, with reading frame beginning at the first base. According to the germline V gene, CDR1 reads LGHNT and CDR2 reads FRNRAP. Genomic DNA was extracted from sorted cells for sequencing of the TCRbeta CDR3 region. TCRbeta CDR3 regions were sequenced using the immunoSEQ Assay. What TCRdb holds here is the immuneACCESS table cut down to in-frame rearrangements. Part of the clones is not present; checked against another copy, under half of the missing clones reflect an unresolved V gene, and the others are unexplained. This sample comprises about 77,000 clones, 87% of them detected only once. Clones ranked in the top ten supply around 5.9% of the sample. The investigation overall reported the following: At doses of 0.1 to 3.0 mg/kg, clonal expansion of both CD4+ and CD8+ blood T cells was observed from baseline to week 6. Which antigens the clonally expanded peripheral T cells were specific for was not determined. Low levels of normalized T-cell clonal expansion were also seen in some nonresponding patients. In partial responders in the 0.1-3.0 mg/kg groups, normalized peripheral clonal expansion was found to be among the lowest, especially among CD8+ T cells. After ivuxolimab, CD8+ T cells had more expanded clones than CD4+ T cells on average.

The trial excluded patients who had a history of autoimmune disease or who were on systemic immunosuppression. Peripheral blood for TCR sequencing was drawn from every dose cohort at baseline, at cycle 4 day 1 and at cycle 7 day 1. Samples were obtained from an open-label, multicenter, first-in-human phase I dose-escalation trial of ivuxolimab. The trial enrolled adults with locally advanced or metastatic head and neck squamous cell, hepatocellular, melanoma or renal cell carcinoma. CD4+ and CD8+ T cells were sorted separately from peripheral blood before TCR sequencing. The rearranged chain carries TRBV12-5 and TRBJ2-1; the D gene is not confidently resolved. The TCR was taken from an adult with an advanced solid tumor such as melanoma, head and neck, liver or kidney cancer. The sample was CD4+ or CD8+ T cells sorted from blood, taken in a trial of the OX40 agonist ivuxolimab. Here is the DNA: TGTGCTAGTGGTTTGCAATGGGAGCAGTTCTTC. Its protein is CASGLQWEQFF.